This TCR beta chain was retrieved from a study of blood T cell repertoires in COVID-19. The repertoire was sequenced with immunoSEQ multiplex PCR; TCRdb's copy has only in-frame clones and lacks some. Among more than 110,000 clones, 82% were seen once, and the ten largest hold around 4%. Trimming took off 2 bases at V and 1 base at J, with 8 bases between the two ends. The CDR3 covers 14 residues. CDR1 is KGHSH, CDR2 LQKENI, per germline. This chain joins TRBV18 and TRBJ1-1, with D possibly matching TRBD1 (6 bases). The TCR comes from a woman older than 75 with acute or convalescent COVID-19. Sequenced: peripheral blood. In DNA form, the CDR3 reads TGTGCCAGCTCACCATCAGGGGCGAACACTGAAGCTTTCTTT. It is translated as CASSPSGANTEAFF.